A selection of T cell receptor beta chains follows, all from one sample in a study of cytomegalovirus exposure and HLA in healthy donors. Assay: immunoSEQ multiplex PCR; the TCRdb copy retains only in-frame clones and omits some. The repertoire has about 120,000 clones, under 80% of them found once; the top ten carry approximately 28%. The sequenced sample consisted of PBMCs. The origin of the receptors is a man aged 60-69 years in good health and CMV-seropositive. The CDR3 runs from the conserved cysteine through the conserved F or W. A D gene is named only where the DNA matches it firmly. Expanded clones get a size class; other rows say once, few or many, or leave the size out.

clone_size j_call d_call v_call cdr3_nt cdr3_aa
once TRBJ2-7 NA TRBV5-5 TGTGCCAGCAACAATGGACTGGTTTCCTACGAGCAGTACTTC CASNNGLVSYEQYF
once TRBJ2-7 TRBD2 TRBV18 TGTGCCAGCTCACTGAAGACTAGCGGTGACGAGCAGTACTTC CASSLKTSGDEQYF
NA TRBJ2-7 NA TRBV10-2 TGCGCCAGCGGAACGGGGACCTACGAGCAGTACTTC CASGTGTYEQYF
NA TRBJ2-3 TRBD2 TRBV6-1 TGTGCCAGCAGTGGGGGGGGGCTACTAGCGGGAGGCACAGATACGCAGTATTTT CASSGGGLLAGGTDTQYF
few TRBJ2-7 TRBD2 TRBV19 TGTGCCAGTAGTGAGAGGGAGGGTTCCTACGAGCAGTACTTC CASSEREGSYEQYF
NA TRBJ1-2 NA TRBV9 TGTGCCAGCAGCGTAGCGTCGTCAGGGTCTGGCTACACCTTC CASSVASSGSGYTF
NA TRBJ2-1 TRBD1 TRBV10-1 TGCGCCAGCAGTCCGGGACAGGCGATCAATGAGCAGTTCTTC CASSPGQAINEQFF
NA TRBJ2-1 NA TRBV5-1 TGCGCCAGCAGCCTGCCGGAGGGACTTAGGATAAACAATGAGCAGTTCTTC CASSLPEGLRINNEQFF
few TRBJ1-5 TRBD1 TRBV30 TGTGCCTGGCGGACAGGAGGTTCTAGCAATCAGCCCCAGCATTTT CAWRTGGSSNQPQHF
NA TRBJ2-3 TRBD2 TRBV27 TGTGCCAGCCGGAGACTAGCGGGAGGCTCTGATACGCAGTATTTT CASRRLAGGSDTQYF
NA TRBJ2-6 NA TRBV5-1 TGCGCCAGCAGCTTGGCCCCCACAGGTTCCTCTTGGGCCAACGTCCTGACTTTC CASSLAPTGSSWANVLTF
NA TRBJ2-7 TRBD1 TRBV15 TGTGCCACCAGATCGACAGGGGGCTTTAACGAGCAGTACTTC CATRSTGGFNEQYF
NA TRBJ1-1 NA TRBV5-1 TGCGCCAGCAGCTCGGGACTCCGGTCGGCGAACACTGAAGCTTTCTTT CASSSGLRSANTEAFF
NA TRBJ2-6 TRBD1 TRBV7-9 TGTGCCAGCAGCACGTACGGGACAGAGTACTCTGGGGCCAACGTCCTGACTTTC CASSTYGTEYSGANVLTF
few TRBJ2-1 NA TRBV28 TGTGCCAGCGCGGGGGCGCAATACAATGAGCAGTTCTTC CASAGAQYNEQFF
few TRBJ1-5 NA TRBV19 TGTGCCAGTAGTATAGATGCGCTGAATCAGCCCCAGCATTTT CASSIDALNQPQHF
NA TRBJ2-2 NA TRBV5-1 TGCGCCAGCAGCTTCGGAGGGGCGGGGAACACCGGGGAGCTGTTTTTT CASSFGGAGNTGELFF
NA TRBJ2-3 NA TRBV7-3 TGTGCCAGCAGCCCCCAGGGTGTCCCAGATACGCAGTATTTT CASSPQGVPDTQYF
NA TRBJ2-1 TRBD2 TRBV10-1 TGCGCCAGCTCCAGAAGCGGGGGGGCCAATGAGCAGTTCTTC CASSRSGGANEQFF
NA TRBJ2-1 NA TRBV6-5 TGTGCCAGCAGTTTGGACGGGAGCTCCTACAATGAGCAGTTCTTC CASSLDGSSYNEQFF
NA TRBJ1-3 NA TRBV28 TGTGCCAGCAGTTCTGGGTGGGCTGAGGGAAACACCATATATTTT CASSSGWAEGNTIYF
NA TRBJ1-1 NA TRBV5-8 TGTGCCAGCAGCTTGGCCCCCCCTGCTGAAGCTTTCTTT CASSLAPPAEAFF
NA TRBJ1-1 NA TRBV7-3 TGTGCCAGCAGCTTAATGGGGGGGCCGAGAACTGAAGCTTTCTTT CASSLMGGPRTEAFF
few TRBJ2-1 TRBD1 TRBV10-3 TGTGCCATCAGTCCCGGGACAGGGAACGAAGATGAGCAGTTCTTC CAISPGTGNEDEQFF
once TRBJ2-1 TRBD2 TRBV29-1 TGCAGCGGTGAAGAAGCTAGCGGGGTATACAATGAGCAGTTCTTC CSGEEASGVYNEQFF
NA TRBJ2-7 TRBD2 TRBV9 TGTGCCAGCAGCCCACGGACTAGCAAGCACGAGCAGTACTTC CASSPRTSKHEQYF
NA TRBJ1-5 TRBD1 TRBV10-3 TGTGCCTCGAAAGGACAGGCTTTTAGCAATCAGCCCCAGCATTTT CASKGQAFSNQPQHF
NA TRBJ1-2 NA TRBV6-5 TGTGCCAGCAGTCTCCGGACACCCAACTATGGCTACACCTTC CASSLRTPNYGYTF